Listed below are T cell receptor beta chains from one sample, sequenced in a study of cytomegalovirus exposure and HLA in healthy donors. This table comes from immunoSEQ multiplex PCR, and its TCRdb copy is limited to in-frame clones, with some not included. The repertoire holds under 300,000 clones, with over 70% as singletons. The sequenced sample consisted of PBMCs. Receptors originate from a woman aged 60-75 years in good health and CMV-seropositive. The CDR3 runs from the conserved cysteine through the conserved F or W. D genes are given only for firm matches. Size tells how often a clone was seen (once, few, many) or the class of an expanded clone, and some rows leave it out.

abundance: NA
v_gene: TRBV6-1
j_gene: TRBJ2-7
d_gene: NA
CDR3aa: CASADSSWYKQYF
CDR3nt: TGTGCCAGCGCGGACAGTAGTTGGTACAAGCAGTACTTC

abundance: NA
v_gene: TRBV11-2
j_gene: TRBJ2-1
d_gene: NA
CDR3aa: CASSYRIAEIYNEQFF
CDR3nt: TGTGCCAGCAGCTATCGGATAGCGGAAATCTACAATGAGCAGTTCTTC

abundance: NA
v_gene: TRBV5-1
j_gene: TRBJ1-4
d_gene: NA
CDR3aa: CASSRGGNEKLFF
CDR3nt: TGCGCCAGTTCCAGGGGCGGTAATGAAAAACTGTTTTTT

abundance: NA
v_gene: TRBV5-4
j_gene: TRBJ1-2
d_gene: TRBD1
CDR3aa: CASSVAGTENSNYGYTF
CDR3nt: TGTGCCAGCAGCGTTGCCGGGACAGAAAACTCTAACTATGGCTACACCTTC

abundance: NA
v_gene: TRBV18
j_gene: TRBJ1-1
d_gene: TRBD1
CDR3aa: CASSRGQGDAEAFF
CDR3nt: TGTGCCAGCTCTCGCGGACAGGGGGACGCTGAAGCTTTCTTT

abundance: NA
v_gene: TRBV2
j_gene: TRBJ2-1
d_gene: NA
CDR3aa: CASTPRRVDNEQFF
CDR3nt: TGTGCCAGCACCCCTCGGCGGGTGGACAATGAGCAGTTCTTC

abundance: NA
v_gene: TRBV7-2
j_gene: TRBJ1-5
d_gene: NA
CDR3aa: CASSLGRGNQPQHF
CDR3nt: TGTGCCAGCAGCTTAGGGAGGGGAAATCAGCCCCAGCATTTT

abundance: NA
v_gene: TRBV7-3
j_gene: TRBJ2-6
d_gene: TRBD2
CDR3aa: CASSPLAGGSGANVLTF
CDR3nt: TGTGCCAGCAGCCCACTAGCGGGAGGATCAGGGGCCAACGTCCTGACTTTC

abundance: NA
v_gene: TRBV19
j_gene: TRBJ2-5
d_gene: TRBD1
CDR3aa: CASSIGGTGGLRTQYF
CDR3nt: TGTGCCAGTAGTATCGGAGGGACAGGGGGACTCCGGACCCAGTACTTC

abundance: NA
v_gene: TRBV5-4
j_gene: TRBJ2-4
d_gene: NA
CDR3aa: CASSLNGQPKNIQYF
CDR3nt: TGTGCCAGCAGCTTAAATGGACAGCCGAAAAACATTCAGTACTTC

abundance: NA
v_gene: TRBV4-1
j_gene: TRBJ2-7
d_gene: NA
CDR3aa: CASSQGLNYEQYF
CDR3nt: TGCGCCAGCAGCCAAGGGCTGAACTACGAGCAGTACTTC

abundance: NA
v_gene: TRBV7-9
j_gene: TRBJ1-1
d_gene: NA
CDR3aa: CASSRHEGNTEAFF
CDR3nt: TGTGCCAGCAGCAGACATGAAGGAAACACTGAAGCTTTCTTT

abundance: NA
v_gene: TRBV5-1
j_gene: TRBJ2-5
d_gene: TRBD1
CDR3aa: CASGQGQETQYF
CDR3nt: TGCGCCAGCGGACAGGGTCAAGAGACCCAGTACTTC

abundance: NA
v_gene: TRBV6-6
j_gene: TRBJ2-3
d_gene: NA
CDR3aa: CASRTTDTQYF
CDR3nt: TGTGCCAGCAGAACTACAGATACGCAGTATTTT

abundance: once
v_gene: TRBV15
j_gene: TRBJ2-1
d_gene: NA
CDR3aa: CATSRGPASSSYNEQFF
CDR3nt: TGTGCCACCAGCAGAGGACCGGCTAGCTCGTCCTACAATGAGCAGTTCTTC

abundance: NA
v_gene: TRBV12-5
j_gene: TRBJ2-2
d_gene: NA
CDR3aa: CASGLARELFF
CDR3nt: TGTGCTAGTGGTTTGGCAAGGGAGCTGTTTTTT

abundance: few
v_gene: TRBV18
j_gene: TRBJ2-5
d_gene: NA
CDR3aa: CASSPPSYQETQYF
CDR3nt: TGTGCCAGCTCACCCCCCAGTTACCAAGAGACCCAGTACTTC

abundance: NA
v_gene: TRBV6-1
j_gene: TRBJ1-3
d_gene: TRBD1
CDR3aa: CASSEAGTGRNTIYF
CDR3nt: TGTGCCAGCAGTGAAGCGGGGACAGGTCGAAACACCATATATTTT

abundance: NA
v_gene: TRBV10-3
j_gene: TRBJ1-1
d_gene: TRBD1
CDR3aa: CATWDRLNTEAFF
CDR3nt: TGTGCCACCTGGGACAGGCTGAACACTGAAGCTTTCTTT

abundance: NA
v_gene: TRBV21-1
j_gene: TRBJ2-1
d_gene: NA
CDR3aa: CASSKPGNEQFF
CDR3nt: TGTGCCAGCAGCAAGCCGGGCAATGAGCAGTTCTTC

abundance: few
v_gene: TRBV5-6
j_gene: TRBJ1-3
d_gene: NA
CDR3aa: CASSSVGNTIYF
CDR3nt: TGTGCCAGCAGCTCGGTGGGAAACACCATATATTTT

abundance: once
v_gene: TRBV5-6
j_gene: TRBJ2-7
d_gene: TRBD2
CDR3aa: CASSMTSGMVEQYF
CDR3nt: TGTGCCAGCAGCATGACTAGCGGGATGGTCGAGCAGTACTTC

abundance: few
v_gene: TRBV7-9
j_gene: TRBJ2-3
d_gene: TRBD1
CDR3aa: CSSIPRDRRSDTQYF
CDR3nt: TGTTCCAGCATCCCCCGGGACAGGCGCTCAGATACGCAGTATTTT

abundance: NA
v_gene: TRBV6-1
j_gene: TRBJ1-1
d_gene: NA
CDR3aa: CASTEGVPEAFF
CDR3nt: TGTGCCAGCACCGAGGGGGTCCCTGAAGCTTTCTTT

abundance: few
v_gene: TRBV9
j_gene: TRBJ1-5
d_gene: NA
CDR3aa: CASSASYRAVIQPQHF
CDR3nt: TGTGCCAGCAGCGCATCTTACAGGGCCGTGATTCAGCCCCAGCATTTT

abundance: NA
v_gene: TRBV11-2
j_gene: TRBJ2-7
d_gene: TRBD1
CDR3aa: CASSWDRGAYEQYF
CDR3nt: TGTGCCAGCAGCTGGGACAGGGGTGCCTACGAGCAGTACTTC

abundance: NA
v_gene: TRBV6-6
j_gene: TRBJ2-7
d_gene: TRBD2
CDR3aa: CASSGGSVNEQYF
CDR3nt: TGTGCCAGCAGTGGCGGGAGCGTGAACGAGCAGTACTTC

abundance: NA
v_gene: TRBV5-6
j_gene: TRBJ2-1
d_gene: NA
CDR3aa: CASSFATQYSYNEQFF
CDR3nt: TGTGCCAGCAGCTTTGCCACTCAATATTCCTACAATGAGCAGTTCTTC

abundance: once
v_gene: TRBV5-4
j_gene: TRBJ2-4
d_gene: NA
CDR3aa: CASSTPPGTENIQYF
CDR3nt: TGTGCCAGCAGCACCCCCCCCGGGACTGAAAACATTCAGTACTTC

abundance: NA
v_gene: TRBV5-1
j_gene: TRBJ1-5
d_gene: NA
CDR3aa: CASSLAPGTNQPQHF
CDR3nt: TGCGCCAGCAGCTTGGCACCTGGGACTAATCAGCCCCAGCATTTT

abundance: NA
v_gene: TRBV7-3
j_gene: TRBJ2-2
d_gene: NA
CDR3aa: CASRQERTGELFF
CDR3nt: TGTGCCAGCAGGCAGGAACGAACCGGGGAGCTGTTTTTT

abundance: NA
v_gene: TRBV5-1
j_gene: TRBJ1-6
d_gene: TRBD1
CDR3aa: CASSLLSAGGRSPLHF
CDR3nt: TGCGCCAGCAGCTTGCTCTCCGCAGGGGGGAGGTCACCCCTCCACTTT

abundance: NA
v_gene: TRBV21-1
j_gene: TRBJ2-7
d_gene: NA
CDR3aa: CASISELPFEQYF
CDR3nt: TGTGCCAGCATCTCTGAACTTCCTTTCGAGCAGTACTTC

abundance: NA
v_gene: TRBV19
j_gene: TRBJ2-5
d_gene: NA
CDR3aa: CASSLGLQETQYF
CDR3nt: TGTGCCAGTAGTCTGGGACTGCAAGAGACCCAGTACTTC

abundance: NA
v_gene: TRBV5-1
j_gene: TRBJ2-7
d_gene: NA
CDR3aa: CASSLVTGLGSYEQYF
CDR3nt: TGCGCCAGCAGCTTGGTAACAGGGCTTGGTTCCTACGAGCAGTACTTC

abundance: NA
v_gene: TRBV30
j_gene: TRBJ1-1
d_gene: TRBD1
CDR3aa: CAWSTGQGGATEAFF
CDR3nt: TGTGCCTGGAGCACCGGACAGGGGGGTGCCACTGAAGCTTTCTTT

abundance: NA
v_gene: TRBV7-9
j_gene: TRBJ2-7
d_gene: NA
CDR3aa: CASSLGPDRSYEQYF
CDR3nt: TGTGCCAGCAGCTTAGGCCCGGACAGATCGTACGAGCAGTACTTC

abundance: NA
v_gene: TRBV28
j_gene: TRBJ1-1
d_gene: TRBD1
CDR3aa: CASSFDWTGGSAFF
CDR3nt: TGTGCCAGCAGTTTCGATTGGACAGGGGGTTCCGCTTTCTTT

abundance: NA
v_gene: TRBV19
j_gene: TRBJ2-3
d_gene: TRBD2
CDR3aa: CASSIQGGFRNTQYF
CDR3nt: TGTGCCAGTAGTATCCAGGGAGGGTTCAGAAATACGCAGTATTTT

abundance: NA
v_gene: TRBV30
j_gene: TRBJ2-1
d_gene: NA
CDR3aa: CAWTVGGSYNEQFF
CDR3nt: TGTGCCTGGACCGTAGGGGGCTCCTACAATGAGCAGTTCTTC

abundance: NA
v_gene: TRBV7-6
j_gene: TRBJ1-1
d_gene: NA
CDR3aa: CASSKLQGTEAFF
CDR3nt: TGTGCCAGCAGCAAGCTACAGGGTACTGAAGCTTTCTTT

abundance: NA
v_gene: TRBV19
j_gene: TRBJ2-5
d_gene: TRBD2
CDR3aa: CASSIIAGGEETQYF
CDR3nt: TGTGCCAGTAGTATAATAGCGGGAGGGGAGGAGACCCAGTACTTC

abundance: NA
v_gene: TRBV9
j_gene: TRBJ2-3
d_gene: TRBD2
CDR3aa: CASSPRTSGRAADTQYF
CDR3nt: TGTGCCAGCAGCCCTCGGACTAGCGGGAGGGCTGCAGATACGCAGTATTTT

abundance: NA
v_gene: TRBV5-1
j_gene: TRBJ2-7
d_gene: TRBD1
CDR3aa: CASSLQGDRTYEQYF
CDR3nt: TGCGCCAGCAGCTTACAGGGGGATCGTACCTACGAGCAGTACTTC

abundance: few
v_gene: TRBV14
j_gene: TRBJ1-1
d_gene: NA
CDR3aa: CASSQGGTLAEAFF
CDR3nt: TGTGCCAGCAGCCAAGGCGGGACCCTCGCTGAAGCTTTCTTT

abundance: NA
v_gene: TRBV5-1
j_gene: TRBJ2-7
d_gene: TRBD2
CDR3aa: CASSLGSSGSAYEQYF
CDR3nt: TGCGCCAGCAGCTTGGGGTCTAGCGGGAGTGCCTACGAGCAGTACTTC

abundance: NA
v_gene: TRBV7-9
j_gene: TRBJ2-5
d_gene: TRBD1
CDR3aa: CASSLKSPGTGKAETQYF
CDR3nt: TGTGCCAGCAGCTTAAAGAGCCCCGGGACAGGGAAGGCAGAGACCCAGTACTTC

abundance: NA
v_gene: TRBV6-5
j_gene: TRBJ1-3
d_gene: NA
CDR3aa: CASSYSTGSGNTIYF
CDR3nt: TGTGCCAGCAGTTACTCGACGGGGTCCGGAAACACCATATATTTT

abundance: NA
v_gene: TRBV12-5
j_gene: TRBJ1-2
d_gene: NA
CDR3aa: CASGLSALLFYGYTF
CDR3nt: TGTGCTAGTGGTTTGAGTGCCCTACTCTTCTATGGCTACACCTTC

abundance: NA
v_gene: TRBV5-1
j_gene: TRBJ2-7
d_gene: TRBD2
CDR3aa: CASSSSLSGTRIGRSEQYF
CDR3nt: TGCGCCAGCAGCTCCTCCCTCTCCGGGACTAGAATAGGTCGTTCCGAGCAGTACTTC

abundance: NA
v_gene: TRBV5-1
j_gene: TRBJ1-2
d_gene: TRBD1
CDR3aa: CASSSGQWGNYGYTF
CDR3nt: TGCGCCAGCAGCTCGGGACAGTGGGGGAACTATGGCTACACCTTC

abundance: NA
v_gene: TRBV18
j_gene: TRBJ1-5
d_gene: NA
CDR3aa: CASSPRLGGDSNQPQHF
CDR3nt: TGTGCCAGCTCACCACGGTTAGGGGGAGATAGCAATCAGCCCCAGCATTTT

abundance: NA
v_gene: TRBV7-9
j_gene: TRBJ2-1
d_gene: NA
CDR3aa: CASSLQGNSEQFF
CDR3nt: TGTGCCAGCAGCCTACAGGGTAATAGTGAGCAGTTCTTC

abundance: NA
v_gene: TRBV5-1
j_gene: TRBJ1-1
d_gene: TRBD1
CDR3aa: CASSLSTGDTEAFF
CDR3nt: TGCGCCAGCAGCTTGAGCACAGGGGACACTGAAGCTTTCTTT

abundance: NA
v_gene: TRBV2
j_gene: TRBJ2-7
d_gene: TRBD2
CDR3aa: CASSEASGYYEQYF
CDR3nt: TGTGCCAGCAGTGAGGCTAGCGGGTACTACGAGCAGTACTTC

abundance: few
v_gene: TRBV30
j_gene: TRBJ2-7
d_gene: NA
CDR3aa: CAWSVEGGGPGEQYF
CDR3nt: TGTGCCTGGAGTGTAGAAGGGGGAGGGCCTGGCGAGCAGTACTTC